The rows below give T cell receptor beta chains drawn from one sample of a study of blood T cell repertoires in COVID-19. Method: immunoSEQ multiplex PCR; TCRdb's copy keeps in-frame clones and lacks some. Seen here are more than 120,000 clones, approximately 89% observed once, and the top ten hold about 1.5%. The sequencing sample was made of peripheral blood. The source of these receptors is a human donor in a cohort sampled during active COVID-19. CDR3s include the opening cysteine and the closing phenylalanine or tryptophan. A D gene is named only where the DNA matches it firmly. Size is omitted from some rows. Given values are once, few, many or a class for expanded clones.

v_call	clone_size	j_call	d_call	cdr3_aa	cdr3_nt
TRBV7-2	NA	TRBJ1-1	TRBD1	CASSFAGGSNTEAFF	TGTGCCAGCAGCTTCGCAGGGGGGAGCAACACTGAAGCTTTCTTT
TRBV6-2/TRBV6-3	NA	TRBJ2-5	NA	CASSYGGRGTAETQYF	TGTGCCAGCAGTTACGGTGGCAGGGGAACGGCAGAGACCCAGTACTTC
TRBV4-2	medium-sized	TRBJ2-7	NA	CASSQDLEVGEQYF	TGTGCCAGCAGCCAAGATCTCGAGGTAGGCGAGCAGTACTTC
TRBV19	NA	TRBJ1-5	NA	CASSIIGNQPQHF	TGTGCCAGTAGTATTATTGGCAATCAGCCCCAGCATTTT
TRBV18	NA	TRBJ1-1	NA	CASSPGLNTEAFF	TGTGCCAGCTCACCCGGACTAAACACTGAAGCTTTCTTT
TRBV6-6	NA	TRBJ1-1	TRBD1	CASSRQGSMNTEAFF	TGTGCCAGCAGCCGACAGGGATCGATGAACACTGAAGCTTTCTTT
TRBV9	once	TRBJ2-1	NA	CASSVTGVVHNEQFF	TGTGCCAGCAGCGTAACGGGGGTGGTCCACAATGAGCAGTTCTTC
TRBV5-1	NA	TRBJ2-2	TRBD1	CASSIQGAITGELFF	TGCGCCAGCAGCATACAGGGGGCGATCACCGGGGAGCTGTTTTTT
TRBV7-9	NA	TRBJ1-2	NA	CASSSRVFYGYTF	TGTGCCAGCAGCTCCAGGGTTTTCTATGGCTACACCTTC
TRBV6-2/TRBV6-3	NA	TRBJ2-2	NA	CASSLPTATGELFF	TGTGCCAGCAGCCTCCCGACAGCAACCGGGGAGCTGTTTTTT
TRBV7-6	NA	TRBJ1-6	NA	CASSLSQLSYNSPLHF	TGTGCCAGCAGCTTAAGCCAACTCTCCTATAATTCACCCCTCCACTTT
TRBV6-5	NA	TRBJ2-3	TRBD1	CASSYDGTDTDTQYF	TGTGCCAGCAGTTACGATGGGACAGACACAGATACGCAGTATTTT
TRBV3-1/TRBV3-2	NA	TRBJ2-7	TRBD2	CASSRFLGLAGGEQYF	TGTGCCAGCAGCCGGTTCCTTGGGCTAGCGGGAGGGGAGCAGTACTTC
TRBV4-3	NA	TRBJ1-1	NA	CASSQGGGNTEAFF	TGCGCCAGCAGCCAAGGGGGCGGGAACACTGAAGCTTTCTTT
TRBV5-6	NA	TRBJ2-2	TRBD2	CASSGLAGAQNTGELFF	TGTGCCAGCAGCGGACTAGCGGGGGCCCAGAACACCGGGGAGCTGTTTTTT
TRBV10-3	NA	TRBJ1-4	NA	CAISDGAGAANEKLFF	TGTGCCATCAGCGACGGGGCAGGGGCAGCTAATGAAAAACTGTTTTTT
TRBV9	NA	TRBJ2-7	NA	CASSVDGTPEWSEQYF	TGTGCCAGCAGCGTAGATGGGACTCCCGAATGGAGCGAGCAGTACTTC
TRBV9	NA	TRBJ2-7	NA	CASSALTGLGYEQYF	TGTGCCAGCAGCGCTTTGACAGGTTTGGGGTACGAGCAGTACTTC
TRBV4-2	NA	TRBJ2-1	TRBD1	CASSQERGQYNEQFF	TGTGCCAGCAGCCAAGAAAGGGGGCAGTACAATGAGCAGTTCTTC
TRBV6-5	NA	TRBJ1-1	NA	CASSYERGTTEAFF	TGTGCCAGCAGTTACGAAAGGGGGACCACTGAAGCTTTCTTT
TRBV6-2/TRBV6-3	NA	TRBJ2-1	NA	CASSYAANDNEQFF	TGTGCCAGCAGTTACGCCGCGAATGACAATGAGCAGTTCTTC
TRBV5-1	NA	TRBJ2-6	NA	CASSLGSNSGANVLTF	TGCGCCAGCAGCTTGGGTAGCAACTCTGGGGCCAACGTCCTGACTTTC
TRBV29-1	once	TRBJ2-1	NA	CSVGDPGSPYNEQFF	TGCAGCGTTGGGGATCCGGGATCTCCCTACAATGAGCAGTTCTTC
TRBV29-1	NA	TRBJ1-2	TRBD1	CSAVTGSFGYTF	TGCAGCGCTGTGACAGGGAGTTTCGGCTACACCTTC
TRBV9	NA	TRBJ1-2	TRBD1	CASSVKGQGAYGYTF	TGTGCCAGCAGCGTAAAGGGACAGGGGGCTTACGGCTACACCTTC
TRBV18	NA	TRBJ1-6	NA	CASSQGSGVESPLHF	TGTGCCAGCTCACAAGGATCGGGGGTTGAGTCACCCCTCCACTTT